The next 27 T cell receptor beta chains were all read from a single sample in a study of blood T cells in healthy people across ages. A second PCR of roughly 7 to 11 cycles used a sample-barcoded 5' primer and a J-beta primer mix. TCRdb analysed the 5' RACE reads with MiXCR anew, one entry per CDR3 protein. The repertoire includes about 570,000 distinct CDR3 sequences, roughly a quarter of them detected once, and 15% to 20% sits in the top ten. Sequenced input: blood. These receptors were collected from a woman in her 70s in good health.

This chain joins TRBV4-1 and TRBJ2-1; D possibly matches TRBD1 or TRBD2 (5 bases each). V was shortened by 2 bases and J by 3 bases, with 14 bases between the two germline ends. The CDR3 length is 16 residues. In germline, CDR1 is MGHRA, CDR2 YSYEKL. The CDR3 spells CASSQSGRMVYNEQFF. The CDR3 nucleotides are TGCGCCAGCAGCCAATCGGGACGGATGGTCTACAATGAGCAGTTCTTC.

For the CDR3, the DNA is TGCAGTGCCCTGTCCGACCTTAATCAGCCCCAGCATTTT. Translated: CSALSDLNQPQHF. V usage is TRBV20-1 and J usage is TRBJ1-5; no definite D call. The V and J ends lost 6 bases and 4 bases respectively, with 13 bases between them. CDR1 is DFQATT and CDR2 is SNEGSKA in the germline V gene (reference sequence). This CDR3 has 13 amino acids.

The chain uses TRBV29-1 and TRBJ2-1, with D perhaps TRBD1 (5 bases). Deletions cut 8 bases from V and 1 base from J, with 15 bases between. CDR1 is SQVTM, CDR2 ANQGSEA, per germline. CDR3 length: 14 amino acids. The CDR3 coding sequence is TGCAGCACAGATTCCCAGGGTTCCTACAATGAGCAGTTCTTC. Translating it yields CSTDSQGSYNEQFF.

The V and J genes are TRBV12-3 or TRBV12-4 and TRBJ1-2; unclear D gene. V was clipped by 1 base and J by 4 bases, with 7 bases between them. The CDR3 extends over 13 amino acids. Here the CDR3 reads CASSLEASYGYTF. Here the CDR3 DNA reads TGTGCCAGCAGTTTAGAGGCTAGCTATGGCTACACCTTC.

The chain links TRBV10-3 to TRBJ2-5; a possible D gene is TRBD1 (6 bases). Gene TRBJ2-1 matches the end of the DNA better, so the J call may be wrong. This CDR3 comprises 13 residues. CDR1 ENHRY and CDR2 SYGVKD come from the germline V gene. The CDR3: CAISGTTGNEQFF. CDR3 nucleotides: TGTGCCATCAGTGGGACGACAGGTAATGAGCAGTTCTTC.

In regard to this clonotype: One end of the junction is discordant with germline, which a read error may explain. The V gene is TRBV5-6, the J gene TRBJ2-7; no definite D call. This CDR3 contains 15 residues. The V gene's germline CDR1 is SGHDT and CDR2 YYEEEE. The CDR3, as DNA: TGTGCCAGCAGCCGCAGAGATATAGATCTCTACGGGCAGTACTTC. It translates to CASSRRDIDLYGQYF.

This clonotype has just a few counts. The chain combines TRBV4-1 with TRBJ2-2, with 8 positions matching TRBD2. Germline loops: CDR1 MGHRA, CDR2 YSYEKL. The CDR3 contains 15 residues. The V and J ends lost 2 bases and 4 bases, in that order; junction bases with no gene match: 3. The CDR3: CASSQFLAGTGELFF. CDR3 nucleotides: TGCGCCAGCAGCCAATTCCTAGCGGGCACCGGGGAGCTGTTTTTT.

The chain has TRBV6-1 and TRBJ1-6; maybe TRBD1 (6 bases). Germline V gene sequence: CDR1 MNHNS, CDR2 SASEGT. V was shortened by 2 bases and J by 5 bases, with 10 bases between the two germline ends. This CDR3 is 15 amino acids long. CDR3 sequence (DNA): TGTGCCAGCAGTGAAAGGGACATTGATAATTCACCCCTCCACTTT. Its protein product is CASSERDIDNSPLHF.

The J gene is TRBJ2-7, the V gene TRBV20-1, with TRBD2 identical over 7 bases. The V gene's germline CDR1 is DFQATT and CDR2 SNEGSKA (reference sequence). This CDR3 has 15 amino acids. V gave up 0 bases and J gave up 0 bases; unmatched junction bases: 5. The CDR3 region has the DNA TGCAGTGCTAGAGACCCAGCGGGGAGCTCCTACGAGCAGTACTTC. It codes for CSARDPAGSSYEQYF.

Comments on this clonotype: One end of the junction is discordant with germline, which a read error may explain. The chain employs TRBV7-2 and TRBJ2-3; D gene uncertain. The germline V gene encodes CDR1 SGHTA and CDR2 FQGNSA. The CDR3 runs to 14 residues. CDR3 in amino acids: CAGSLARNTDTQYF. The CDR3, as DNA: TGTGCCGGCAGCTTAGCACGTAACACAGATACGCAGTATTTT.

The table lists this clonotype with a few counts. This rearrangement joins TRBV7-2 to TRBJ2-3; 11 bases are shared with TRBD2. Germline trimming cut 5 bases from V and 5 bases from J; bases unmatched to any gene: 15. The CDR3 has 18 amino acids. Germline loops: CDR1 SGHTA, CDR2 FQGNSA. The CDR3 nucleotides are TGTGCCAGCAGCCCACGCCCCGGTAGCGGGGGGGCCGGAGATACGCAGTATTTT. This encodes CASSPRPGSGGAGDTQYF.

The J gene is TRBJ2-5, the V gene TRBV5-1; 8 positions match TRBD2. The CDR3 length is 15 residues. Germline-derived CDR1 and CDR2 are SGHRS and YFSETQ. V lost 1 base to trimming and J lost 3 bases; unmatched junction nucleotides: 5. The CDR3 nucleotides read TGCGCCAGCAGCTTGAGCGGGGGATTAGAAGAGACCCAGTACTTC. Its translation: CASSLSGGLEETQYF.

This clonotype was observed a few times. The chain links TRBV20-1 to TRBJ1-1; the D gene is possibly TRBD1 (6 bases). V gave up 3 bases and J gave up 11 bases, with 19 bases separating them. Germline V gene data show CDR1 as DFQATT and CDR2 as SNEGSKA (reference sequence). The CDR3 sequence is 13 residues long. The CDR3 DNA reads as TGCAGTGCTAGGAGAGACAGGCTGGAGGATGCTTTCTTT. Its translation: CSARRDRLEDAFF.

This clonotype was observed at least ten times. V gene TRBV12-3 or TRBV12-4 combines with J gene TRBJ2-5; D gene uncertain. Trimming took 1 base from V and 2 from J, leaving 8 bases between them. The CDR3 contains 14 residues. Here the CDR3 DNA reads TGTGCCAGCAGTTTAGGGAGCTGGCAAGAGACCCAGTACTTC. Amino acid sequence: CASSLGSWQETQYF.

This clonotype was seen only a few times. Possible read error: a much larger clone is one base away. The CDR3 DNA is TGTGTCATCAGGGGACTGTCCAGCGGCACGTACGAGCAGTACTTC. Translated, it gives CVIRGLSSGTYEQYF. The chain couples TRBV10-3 to TRBJ2-7; the D call may be TRBD1 or TRBD2 (6 bases each). This CDR3 has 15 residues. Germline lookup yields CDR1 ENHRY and CDR2 SYGVKD.

This clonotype was counted only a few times. The rearrangement joins TRBV6-5 to TRBJ2-5, with D tentatively TRBD2 (5 bases). V lost 6 bases, J lost 4 bases, and 15 bases lay in between. The CDR3 spans 14 residues. Germline V CDR1 and CDR2: MNHEY, SVGAGI. The CDR3 DNA reads TGTGCCAGCAGCCCGGACTGGAGTAGAGAGACCCAGTACTTC. It translates to CASSPDWSRETQYF.

This sequence joins TRBV3-1 and TRBJ2-1, with 8 bases fitting TRBD2. CDR1 is LGHDT and CDR2 is YNNKEL in the germline V gene (reference sequence). V lost 0 bases, J lost 4 bases, and 5 bases stayed unmatched. The CDR3 is 16 residues long. The CDR3 DNA follows: TGTGCCAGCAGCCAAGATCCCGGGACTAGATACAATGAGCAGTTCTTC. Its protein is CASSQDPGTRYNEQFF.

This clonotype was counted ten times or more. The V and J genes are TRBV7-8 and TRBJ1-1, with a weak D call TRBD1 (5 bases). The germline gives CDR1 SGHVS, CDR2 FQNEAQ. CDR3 length: 15 residues. V dropped 5 bases and J dropped 0 bases, with 13 bases sitting between them. CDR3 in DNA: TGTGCCAGCAGCCCCTTTGGGGGGATGAACACTGAAGCTTTCTTT. Its translation is CASSPFGGMNTEAFF.

The chain uses TRBV7-8 and TRBJ2-1; 11 bases are shared with TRBD2. The CDR3 has 16 amino acids. J was trimmed by 1 base and V by 2 bases; bases with no gene match: 1. Germline V gives CDR1 SGHVS, CDR2 FQNEAQ. In DNA form, the CDR3 reads TGTGCCAGCAGCTTACGACTAGCGGGGTCCTACAATGAGCAGTTCTTC. It encodes CASSLRLAGSYNEQFF.

The rearrangement uses TRBV11-3 and TRBJ2-2; D could derive from TRBD1 or TRBD2 (6 bases each). Trimming stripped 5 bases from V and 5 bases from J, with 15 bases between. This CDR3 has 15 amino acids. The germline gives CDR1 SGHNT, CDR2 YENEEA. CDR3 loop: CASSPGGGGTGELFF. CDR3 sequence (DNA): TGTGCCAGCAGCCCCGGGGGCGGAGGGACCGGGGAGCTGTTTTTT.

The rearrangement joins TRBV9 to TRBJ1-2, with D unresolved. The CDR3 runs 12 residues. The germline V gene encodes CDR1 SGDLS and CDR2 YYNGEE. The V end was cut by 0 bases, the J end by 8 bases, with 8 bases between. The CDR3 DNA reads TGTGCCAGCAGCGTAGCAAGGGAAGGCTACACCTTC. Amino acids: CASSVAREGYTF.

This clonotype was counted between two and nine times. The chain is built from TRBV5-1 and TRBJ2-3, with a possible D match to TRBD2 (5 bases). V was pared by 7 bases and J by 0 bases, with 12 bases between. Germline V gene sequence: CDR1 SGHRS, CDR2 YFSETQ. The CDR3 totals 14 residues. The CDR3 is CASVKDSSTDTQYF. The DNA of the CDR3 is TGCGCCAGCGTAAAGGACTCTAGCACAGATACGCAGTATTTT.

This clonotype was seen only a few times. The CDR3, as DNA: TGTGCCAGCAGTTTTTCCCAGGGGGGGTCCTACAATGAGCAGTTCTTC. This codes for CASSFSQGGSYNEQFF. The chain has TRBV12-3 or TRBV12-4 and TRBJ2-1; the D call may be TRBD1 or TRBD2 (7 bases each). There are 16 residues in the CDR3. The V end was cut by 3 bases, the J end by 1 base, with 13 bases between.

This clonotype was found a few times. J is TRBJ2-7 and V is TRBV5-5; possibly TRBD1 for D (5 bases). CDR1 is SGHKS and CDR2 is YYEKEE in the germline V gene (reference sequence). There are 13 residues in the CDR3. The V gene lost 0 bases and the J gene lost 2 bases, with 6 bases spanning the gap. CDR3 nucleotides: TGTGCCAGCAGCTTGGACAGGCCCTACGAGCAGTACTTC. Residues: CASSLDRPYEQYF.

The rearrangement uses TRBV7-8 and TRBJ2-2; D possibly corresponds to TRBD2 (6 bases). Trimming took off 1 base at V and 3 bases at J, with 12 bases between the two ends. Germline V gives CDR1 SGHVS, CDR2 FQNEAQ. The CDR3 runs to 16 residues. CDR3 residues: CASSLVAGSDTGELFF. In DNA, the CDR3 is TGTGCCAGCAGCTTAGTGGCGGGGTCGGACACCGGGGAGCTGTTTTTT. The full variable domain, completed using reference TRBV7-8 and TRBJ2-2, is GAGVSQSPRYKVAKRGQDVALRCDPISGHVSLFWYQQALGQGPEFLTYFQNEAQLDKSGLPSDRFFAERPEGSVSTLKIQRTQQEDSAVYLCASSLVAGSDTGELFFGEGSRLTVL.

This clonotype occurred many times. The J gene is TRBJ2-5, the V gene TRBV7-2, with 7 bases that match TRBD1. V trimming: 5 bases; J trimming: 0 bases; junction bases outside the gene matches: 3. Germline CDR1 SGHTA, CDR2 FQGNSA. The CDR3 length is 14 residues. The CDR3 nucleotides read TGTGCCAGCAGCCGGACAGGAAACCAAGAGACCCAGTACTTC. Translating gives CASSRTGNQETQYF.

The rearrangement joins TRBV20-1 to TRBJ2-1, with D tentatively TRBD1 (5 bases). The germline V gene has CDR1 DFQATT and CDR2 SNEGSKA (reference sequence). Trimming left V 0 bases short and J 9 bases short, with 24 bases between. The CDR3 is 17 amino acids. CDR3: CSARDPSPQGTRGEQFF. In nucleotides, the CDR3 is TGCAGTGCTAGAGATCCCAGTCCGCAGGGAACGCGTGGTGAGCAGTTCTTC.